This T cell receptor beta chain emerged from a study of blood T cell repertoires in COVID-19. Study information: PBMCs, B-cell-depleted T cells, or T cells provided the cDNA or gDNA that made up the material.

Here immunoSEQ multiplex PCR was the method, and the copy in TCRdb shows in-frame clones only, minus some. The sample holds around 450,000 clones, about nine tenths seen once. Sequences were obtained from PBMCs or T cells enriched from blood (not recorded which). This TCR derives from a man aged 18 to 30 who had recovered from COVID-19.

The DNA for the CDR3 is TGCGCCAGCAGGGAGACAGGGGGCAATGGCTACACCTTC. Its protein is CASRETGGNGYTF. V usage is TRBV5-1 and J usage is TRBJ1-2, with 10 positions matching TRBD1. The CDR3 covers 13 residues. Losses at the gene ends were 5 bases for V and 6 bases for J; bases not matched to a gene: 4. Per germline, CDR1 SGHRS and CDR2 YFSETQ.